This TCR beta chain emerged from a study of T cell responses to AZD1222 COVID-19 vaccine. The study, taken as a whole, reports: The study found Spike-specific TCR breadth and depth rose after two AZD1222 doses. The donor cohort was predominantly white British with a female majority, and clonal diversity may have been underestimated. Reportedly, close to half of spike-specific TCRs are directed against unmutated variant regions.

The CDR3 loop spans 16 amino acids. V shed 0 bases and J shed 4 bases, with 12 bases lying between them. Germline V gives CDR1 MRHNA, CDR2 SNTAGT. Comment on this clone: Its antigen is unknown.

TCRdb keeps only in-frame clones here, not all; method: immunoSEQ multiplex PCR. The profile shows 93,000 or so clones, about 90% of them singletons. The chain employs TRBV6-4 and TRBJ2-2; D is possibly TRBD2 (6 bases). This specimen consisted of peripheral blood, obtained on day 0 of AZD1222 vaccination. The receptor was derived from an adult in good health. The CDR3 bases are TGTGCCAGCAGTGACTCGGAGGGGTTGACCACCGGGGAGCTGTTTTTT. Translation gives CASSDSEGLTTGELFF.